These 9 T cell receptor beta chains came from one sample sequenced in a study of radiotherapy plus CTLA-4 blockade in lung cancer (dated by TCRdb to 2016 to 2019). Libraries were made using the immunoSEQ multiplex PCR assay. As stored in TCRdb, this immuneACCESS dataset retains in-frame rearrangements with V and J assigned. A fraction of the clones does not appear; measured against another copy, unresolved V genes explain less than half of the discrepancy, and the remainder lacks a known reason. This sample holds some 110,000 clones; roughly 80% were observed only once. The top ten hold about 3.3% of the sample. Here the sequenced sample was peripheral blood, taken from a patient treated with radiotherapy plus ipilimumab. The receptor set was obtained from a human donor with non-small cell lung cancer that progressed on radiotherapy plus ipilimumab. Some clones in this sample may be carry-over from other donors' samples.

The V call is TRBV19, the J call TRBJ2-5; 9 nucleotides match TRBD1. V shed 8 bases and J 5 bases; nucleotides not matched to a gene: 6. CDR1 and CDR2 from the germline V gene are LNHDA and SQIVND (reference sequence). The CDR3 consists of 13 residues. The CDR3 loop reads CASSGQGTETQYF. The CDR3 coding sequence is TGTGCCAGTTCGGGACAGGGCACGGAGACCCAGTACTTC. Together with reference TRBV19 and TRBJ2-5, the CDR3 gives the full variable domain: DGGITQSPKYLFRKEGQNVTLSCEQNLNHDAMYWYRQDPGQGLRLIYYSQIVNDFQKGDIAEGYSVSREKKESFPLTVTSAQKNPTAFYLCASSGQGTETQYFGPGTRLLVL.

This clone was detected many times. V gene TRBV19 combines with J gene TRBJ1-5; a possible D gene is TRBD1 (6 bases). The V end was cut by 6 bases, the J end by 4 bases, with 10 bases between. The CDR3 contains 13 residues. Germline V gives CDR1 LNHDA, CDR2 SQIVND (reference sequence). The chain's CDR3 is CASRRQANQPQHF. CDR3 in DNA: TGTGCCAGTAGGAGACAGGCGAATCAGCCCCAGCATTTT.

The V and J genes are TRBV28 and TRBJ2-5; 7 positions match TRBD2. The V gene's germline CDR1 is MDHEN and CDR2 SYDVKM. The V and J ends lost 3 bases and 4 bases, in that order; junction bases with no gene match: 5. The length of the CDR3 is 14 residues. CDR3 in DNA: TGTGCCAGCAGTTTTAACGCGGGGGTAGAGACCCAGTACTTC. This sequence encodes CASSFNAGVETQYF.

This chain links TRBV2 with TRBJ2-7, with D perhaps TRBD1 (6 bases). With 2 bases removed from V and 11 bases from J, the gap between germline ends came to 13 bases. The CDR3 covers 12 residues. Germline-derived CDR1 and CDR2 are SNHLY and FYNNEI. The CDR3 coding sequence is TGTGCCAGCAGTGAATCCGGACAGCTCGAGTACTTC. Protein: CASSESGQLEYF. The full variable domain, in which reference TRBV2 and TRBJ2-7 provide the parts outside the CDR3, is EPEVTQTPSHQVTQMGQEVILRCVPISNHLYFYWYRQILGQKVEFLVSFYNNEISEKSEIFDDQFSVERPDGSNFTLKIRSTKLEDSAMYFCASSESGQLEYFGPGTRLTVT.

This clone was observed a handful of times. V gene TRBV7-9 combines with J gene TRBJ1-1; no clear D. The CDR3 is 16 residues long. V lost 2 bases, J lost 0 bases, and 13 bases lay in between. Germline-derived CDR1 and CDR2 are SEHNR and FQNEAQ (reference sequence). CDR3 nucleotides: TGTGCCAGCAGCTTATTTGGAGGACGATTGAACACTGAAGCTTTCTTT. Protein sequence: CASSLFGGRLNTEAFF.

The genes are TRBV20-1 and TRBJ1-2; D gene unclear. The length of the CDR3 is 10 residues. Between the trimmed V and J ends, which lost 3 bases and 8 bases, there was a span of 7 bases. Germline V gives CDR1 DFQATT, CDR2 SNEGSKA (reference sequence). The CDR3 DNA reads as TGCAGTGCTAGGGTGGGAGGCTACACCTTC. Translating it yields CSARVGGYTF.

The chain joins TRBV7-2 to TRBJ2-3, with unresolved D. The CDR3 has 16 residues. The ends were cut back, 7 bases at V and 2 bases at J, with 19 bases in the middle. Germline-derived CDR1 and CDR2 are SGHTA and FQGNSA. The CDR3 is CASTSLAVRLTDTQYF. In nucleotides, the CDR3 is TGTGCCAGCACCTCTCTGGCGGTTAGACTCACAGATACGCAGTATTTT.

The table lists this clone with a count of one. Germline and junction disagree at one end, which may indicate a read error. The CDR3 spells CAGSRDGTLGYGYTF. The CDR3 nucleotides are TGTGCCGGCAGCAGAGACGGGACATTAGGGTATGGCTACACCTTC. The rearrangement joins TRBV5-8 to TRBJ1-2; a possible D gene is TRBD1 (6 bases). The germline V gene has CDR1 SGHTS and CDR2 YDEGEE. This CDR3 comprises 15 residues.

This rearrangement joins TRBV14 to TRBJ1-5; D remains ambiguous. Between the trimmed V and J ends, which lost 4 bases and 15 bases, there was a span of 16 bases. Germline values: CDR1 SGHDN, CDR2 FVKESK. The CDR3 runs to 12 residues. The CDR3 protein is CASSPGGRRLHF. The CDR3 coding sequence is TGTGCCAGCAGCCCAGGTGGGAGGCGTTTGCATTTT.